What follows are 5 T cell receptor beta chains derived from one specimen sequenced in a study of blood T cell repertoires in COVID-19. The protocol was immunoSEQ multiplex PCR, while the TCRdb copy is restricted to in-frame clones and leaves out a portion. The sample shows a few hundred thousand clones, 70% to 90% of them seen only once. The sequencing sample was made of PBMCs or T cells enriched from blood (not recorded which). These receptors originate from a man aged 25-45 years who had recovered from COVID-19.

The rearrangement uses TRBV5-4 and TRBJ1-6, with D unclear. The V end was cut by 4 bases, the J end by 8 bases, with 25 bases between. From germline, CDR1 is SGHNT and CDR2 YYREEE (reference sequence). The CDR3 extends over 18 amino acids. The CDR3 DNA is TGTGCCAGCAGCCCCGAAAAAGGCCACGGAGGGCTTGATTCACCCCTCCACTTT. Translating gives CASSPEKGHGGLDSPLHF.

This chain links TRBV7-8 with TRBJ2-1; 8 bases are a match to TRBD2. Trimming took 0 bases from V and 3 from J; bases not matched to a gene: 1. Germline loops: CDR1 SGHVS, CDR2 FQNEAQ. CDR3 length: 15 amino acids. The CDR3 loop is CASSLAREVYNEQFF. The CDR3 DNA follows: TGTGCCAGCAGCTTAGCGCGGGAGGTCTACAATGAGCAGTTCTTC. The variable domain in full, with the rest retrieved from reference TRBV7-8 and TRBJ2-1, is GAGVSQSPRYKVAKRGQDVALRCDPISGHVSLFWYQQALGQGPEFLTYFQNEAQLDKSGLPSDRFFAERPEGSVSTLKIQRTQQEDSAVYLCASSLAREVYNEQFFGPGTRLTVL.

The gene calls are TRBV7-5 and TRBJ1-3; TRBD1 is the table's D call, not checked against the DNA. TRBV7-5 is a pseudogene segment. The CDR3 runs to 14 residues. The CDR3 DNA is TGTGCCAGAAGCTTAGGGGGCCCTTTAACCGCCATATATTTT. Its translation: CARSLGGPLTAIYF.

The chain uses TRBV27 and TRBJ2-1; D might be TRBD1 (6 bases). The germline V gene encodes CDR1 MNHEY and CDR2 SMNVEV (reference sequence). This CDR3 spans 13 amino acids. V was trimmed by 2 bases and J by 7 bases, leaving 9 bases between them. The CDR3 DNA reads as TGTGCCAGCAGTTTAGGGACAATAAATGAGCAGTTCTTC. This gives the protein CASSLGTINEQFF.

The CDR3 DNA follows: TGTGCCAGCAGTGAAGGTTCGGGCGGGAGGAGCTCCTACGAGCAGTACTTC. It encodes CASSEGSGGRSSYEQYF. The chain combines TRBV2 with TRBJ2-7; the match to TRBD2 covers 8 bases. CDR1 and CDR2 from the germline V gene are SNHLY and FYNNEI. This CDR3 comprises 17 residues. Germline trimming cut 1 base from V and 0 bases from J; bases unmatched to any gene: 8.